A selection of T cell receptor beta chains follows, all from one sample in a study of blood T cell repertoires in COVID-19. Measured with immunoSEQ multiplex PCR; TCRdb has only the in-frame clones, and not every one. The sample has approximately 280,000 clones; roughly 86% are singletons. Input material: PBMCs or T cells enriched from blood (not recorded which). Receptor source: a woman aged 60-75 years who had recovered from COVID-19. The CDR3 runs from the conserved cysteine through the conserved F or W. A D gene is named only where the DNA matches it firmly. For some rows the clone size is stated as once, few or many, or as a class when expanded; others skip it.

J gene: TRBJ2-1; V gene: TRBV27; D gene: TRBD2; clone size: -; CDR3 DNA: TGTGCCAGCAGTATCGGGACTAGCGGGAGTAATGAGCAGTTCTTC; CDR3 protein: CASSIGTSGSNEQFF
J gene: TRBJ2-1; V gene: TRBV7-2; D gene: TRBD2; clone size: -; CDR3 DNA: TGTGCCAGCAGCCCAGCGGGAGTAAAGAATGAGCAGTTCTTC; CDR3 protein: CASSPAGVKNEQFF
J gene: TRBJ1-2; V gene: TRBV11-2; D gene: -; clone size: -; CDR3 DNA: TGTGCCAGCAGCCATGCCGGGGGGCCTCACTATGGCTACACCTTC; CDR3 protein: CASSHAGGPHYGYTF
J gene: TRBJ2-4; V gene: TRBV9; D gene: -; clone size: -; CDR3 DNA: TGTGCCAGCAGCGAAGGGGGGGCCGCCAAAAACATTCAGTACTTC; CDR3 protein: CASSEGGAAKNIQYF
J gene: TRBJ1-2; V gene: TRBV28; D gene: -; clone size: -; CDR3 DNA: TGTGCCAGCAGTCCCCCCGGGCAGGGTAACTATGGCTACACCTTC; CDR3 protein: CASSPPGQGNYGYTF
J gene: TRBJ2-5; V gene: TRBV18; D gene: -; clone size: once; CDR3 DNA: TGTGCCAGCTCACCGGCCTCGGGATCCCAAGAGACCCAGTACTTC; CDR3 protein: CASSPASGSQETQYF
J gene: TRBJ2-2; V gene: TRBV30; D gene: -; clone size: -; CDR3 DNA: TGTGCCTGGACCCCCATCCACATGAGGACGAACACCGGGGAGCTGTTTTTT; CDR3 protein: CAWTPIHMRTNTGELFF
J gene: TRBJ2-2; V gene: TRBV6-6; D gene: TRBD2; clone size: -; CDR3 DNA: TGTGCCAGCAATCGGATGCTAGCGGGGGGTAACACCGGGGAGCTGTTTTTT; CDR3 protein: CASNRMLAGGNTGELFF
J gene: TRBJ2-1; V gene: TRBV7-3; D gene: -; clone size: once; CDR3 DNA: TGTGCCAGCAGCCGTGGGGGCAGCAATGAGCAGTTCTTC; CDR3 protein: CASSRGGSNEQFF
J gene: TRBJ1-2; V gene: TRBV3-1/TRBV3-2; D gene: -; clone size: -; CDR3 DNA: TGTGCCAGCAGTCGTATTCTGGCCTATGGCTACACCTTC; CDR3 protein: CASSRILAYGYTF
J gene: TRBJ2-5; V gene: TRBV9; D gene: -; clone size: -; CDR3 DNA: TGTGCCAGCAGCCCTAAAGAGACCCAGTACTTC; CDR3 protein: CASSPKETQYF
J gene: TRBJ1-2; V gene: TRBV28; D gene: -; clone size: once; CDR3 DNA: TGTGCCAGCAATCTGGGGGCCTATGGCTACACCTTC; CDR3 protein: CASNLGAYGYTF
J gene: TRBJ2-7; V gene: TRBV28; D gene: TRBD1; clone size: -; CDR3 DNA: TGTGCCAGCAGCCGACAGGGGGGCCGCGCCGAGCAGTACTTC; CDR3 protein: CASSRQGGRAEQYF
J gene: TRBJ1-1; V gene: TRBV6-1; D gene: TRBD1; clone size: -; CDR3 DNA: TGTGCCAGCAGTGAGGACAGGGCCACTGAAGCTTTCTTT; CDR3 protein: CASSEDRATEAFF
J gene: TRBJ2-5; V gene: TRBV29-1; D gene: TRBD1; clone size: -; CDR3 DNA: TGCAGCGCCCCACAGGGGGCAGGGGAGACCCAGTACTTC; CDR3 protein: CSAPQGAGETQYF
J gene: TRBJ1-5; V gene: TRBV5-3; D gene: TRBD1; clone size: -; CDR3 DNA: TGTGCCAGAAGCTCCCTGAGACAGGGACAAGTCAATCAGCCCCAGCATTTT; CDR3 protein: CARSSLRQGQVNQPQHF
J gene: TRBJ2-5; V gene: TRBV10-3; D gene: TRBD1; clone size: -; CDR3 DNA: TGTGCCATCAGTGAAGGGGACAGGGGGCTCCAAGAGACCCAGTACTTC; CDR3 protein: CAISEGDRGLQETQYF
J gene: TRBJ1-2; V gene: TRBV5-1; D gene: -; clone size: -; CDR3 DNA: TGCGCCAGCAGCTTCGGTGGCCTACAGGGAACCTATGGCTACACCTTC; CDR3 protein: CASSFGGLQGTYGYTF
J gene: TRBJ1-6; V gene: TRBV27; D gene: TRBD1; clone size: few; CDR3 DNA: TGTGCCAGCAGTTTCAAATCCGGGACAGGCGTTTCACCCCTCCACTTT; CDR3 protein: CASSFKSGTGVSPLHF
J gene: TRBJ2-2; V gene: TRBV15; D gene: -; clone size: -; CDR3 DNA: TGTGCCACCAGCAGAGGGGCAGCAGCGAACACCGGGGAGCTGTTTTTT; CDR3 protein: CATSRGAAANTGELFF
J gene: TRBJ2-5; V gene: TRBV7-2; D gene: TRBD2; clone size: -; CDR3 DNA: TGTGCCAGCAGCTTCCAGCGGGGGGAGGGGGAGACCCAGTACTTC; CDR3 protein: CASSFQRGEGETQYF
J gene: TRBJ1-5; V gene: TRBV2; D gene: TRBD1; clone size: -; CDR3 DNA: TGTGCCAGCAATAAGGGACAGGCAAATCAGCCCCAGCATTTT; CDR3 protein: CASNKGQANQPQHF
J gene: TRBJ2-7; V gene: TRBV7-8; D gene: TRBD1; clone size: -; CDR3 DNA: TGTGCCAGCAGCTCGACAGGGGATCCCTACGAGCAGTACTTC; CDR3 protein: CASSSTGDPYEQYF
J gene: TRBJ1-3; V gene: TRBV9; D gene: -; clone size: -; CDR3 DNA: TGTGCCAGCAGCGCCTTTGGGGGGTCCTCTGGAAACACCATATATTTT; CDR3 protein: CASSAFGGSSGNTIYF
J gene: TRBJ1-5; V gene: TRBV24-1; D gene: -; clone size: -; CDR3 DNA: TGTGCCACCAGTGGTAATGACAGATATCAGCCCCAGCATTTT; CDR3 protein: CATSGNDRYQPQHF
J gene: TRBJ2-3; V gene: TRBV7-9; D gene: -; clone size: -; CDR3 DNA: TGTGCCAGCAGCAAAGCAGGGAGAGATACGCAGTATTTT; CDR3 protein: CASSKAGRDTQYF
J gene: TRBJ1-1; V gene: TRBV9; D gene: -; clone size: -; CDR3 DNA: TGTGCCAGCAGCGTAGGTGGGGGGTTGAACACTGAAGCTTTCTTT; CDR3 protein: CASSVGGGLNTEAFF
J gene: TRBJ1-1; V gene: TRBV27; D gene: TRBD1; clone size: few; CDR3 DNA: TGTGCCAGCAGTTTACACAGGGGCACTGAAGCTTTCTTT; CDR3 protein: CASSLHRGTEAFF
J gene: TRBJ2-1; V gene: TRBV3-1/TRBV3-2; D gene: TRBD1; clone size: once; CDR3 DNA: TGTGCCAGCAGCCCGAAGGGACAGCCCAATGAGCAGTTCTTC; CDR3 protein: CASSPKGQPNEQFF
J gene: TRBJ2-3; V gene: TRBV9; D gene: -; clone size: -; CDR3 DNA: TGTGCCAGCAGCGTAAGCTACACAGATACGCAGTATTTT; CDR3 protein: CASSVSYTDTQYF
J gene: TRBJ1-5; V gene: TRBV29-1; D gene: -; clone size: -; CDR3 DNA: TGCAGCGTACCTCGGGGATTTAACCCAAACTATCAGCCCCAGCATTTT; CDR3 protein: CSVPRGFNPNYQPQHF
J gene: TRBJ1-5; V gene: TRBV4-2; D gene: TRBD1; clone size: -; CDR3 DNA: TGTGCCAGCAGCCAAGATGGGCACAGCAGGGGGGTCCTACGACCCCAGCATTTT; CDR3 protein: CASSQDGHSRGVLRPQHF
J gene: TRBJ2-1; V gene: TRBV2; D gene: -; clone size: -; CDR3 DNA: TGTGCCAGCAGTGAAGCGGGAGTAGCGGAATTCTTC; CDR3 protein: CASSEAGVAEFF